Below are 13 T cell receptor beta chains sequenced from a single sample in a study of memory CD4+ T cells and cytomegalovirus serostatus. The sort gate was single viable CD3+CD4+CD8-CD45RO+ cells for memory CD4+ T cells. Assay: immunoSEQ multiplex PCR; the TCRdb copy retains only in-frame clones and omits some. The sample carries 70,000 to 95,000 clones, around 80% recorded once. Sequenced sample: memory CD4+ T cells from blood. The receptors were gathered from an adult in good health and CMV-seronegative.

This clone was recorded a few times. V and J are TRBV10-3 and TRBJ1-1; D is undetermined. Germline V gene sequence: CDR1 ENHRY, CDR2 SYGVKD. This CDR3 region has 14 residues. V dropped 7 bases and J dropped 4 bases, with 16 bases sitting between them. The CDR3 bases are TGTGCCATCATGGACGGAACTGATGGCACTGAAGCTTTCTTT. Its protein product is CAIMDGTDGTEAFF.

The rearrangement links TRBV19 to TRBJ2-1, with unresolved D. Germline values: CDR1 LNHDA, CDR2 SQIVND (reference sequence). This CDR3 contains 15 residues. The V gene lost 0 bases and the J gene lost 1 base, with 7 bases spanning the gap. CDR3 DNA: TGTGCCAGTAGTATAGATGCAGATTCCTACAATGAGCAGTTCTTC. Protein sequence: CASSIDADSYNEQFF.

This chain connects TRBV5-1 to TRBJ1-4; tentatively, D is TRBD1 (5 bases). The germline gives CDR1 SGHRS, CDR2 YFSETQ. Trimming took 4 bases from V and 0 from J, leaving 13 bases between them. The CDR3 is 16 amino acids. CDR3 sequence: CASSINPGTTNEKLFF. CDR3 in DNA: TGCGCCAGCAGCATCAACCCAGGGACAACTAATGAAAAACTGTTTTTT.

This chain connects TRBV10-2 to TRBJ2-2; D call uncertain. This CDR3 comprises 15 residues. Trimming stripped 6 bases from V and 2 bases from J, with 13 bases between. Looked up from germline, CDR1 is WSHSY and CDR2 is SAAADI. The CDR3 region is CASSQRHSNTGELFF. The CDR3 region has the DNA TGCGCCAGCAGCCAACGCCACTCTAACACCGGGGAGCTGTTTTTT.

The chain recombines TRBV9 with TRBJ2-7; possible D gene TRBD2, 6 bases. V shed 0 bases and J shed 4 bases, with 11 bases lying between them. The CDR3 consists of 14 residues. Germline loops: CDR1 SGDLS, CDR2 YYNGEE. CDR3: CASSVGQGGYEQYF. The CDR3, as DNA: TGTGCCAGCAGCGTAGGCCAGGGAGGTTACGAGCAGTACTTC. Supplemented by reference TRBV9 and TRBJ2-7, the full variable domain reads DSGVTQTPKHLITATGQRVTLRCSPRSGDLSVYWYQQSLDQGLQFLIQYYNGEERAKGNILERFSAQQFPDLHSELNLSSLELGDSALYFCASSVGQGGYEQYFGPGTRLTVT.

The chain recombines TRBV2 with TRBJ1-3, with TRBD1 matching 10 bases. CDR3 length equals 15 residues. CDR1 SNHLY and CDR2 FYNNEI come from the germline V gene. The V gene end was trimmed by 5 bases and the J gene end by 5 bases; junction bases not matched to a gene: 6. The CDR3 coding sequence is TGTGCCAGCAGTCCCCGGGACAGGGGAAGAAACACCATATATTTT. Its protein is CASSPRDRGRNTIYF.

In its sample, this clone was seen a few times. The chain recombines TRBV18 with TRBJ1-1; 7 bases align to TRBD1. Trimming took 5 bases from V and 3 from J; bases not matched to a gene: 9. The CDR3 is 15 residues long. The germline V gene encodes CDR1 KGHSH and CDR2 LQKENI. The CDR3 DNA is TGTGCCAGCTCAGTGGTTGGCAGGGGGGACACTGAAGCTTTCTTT. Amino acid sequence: CASSVVGRGDTEAFF. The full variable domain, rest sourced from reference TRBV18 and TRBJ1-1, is NAGVMQNPRHLVRRRGQEARLRCSPMKGHSHVYWYRQLPEEGLKFMVYLQKENIIDESGMPKERFSAEFPKEGPSILRIQQVVRGDSAAYFCASSVVGRGDTEAFFGQGTRLTVV.

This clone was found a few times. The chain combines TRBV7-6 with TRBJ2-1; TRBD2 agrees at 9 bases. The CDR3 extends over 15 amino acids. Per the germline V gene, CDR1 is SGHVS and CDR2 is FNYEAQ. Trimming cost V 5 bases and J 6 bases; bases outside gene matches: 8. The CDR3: CASSVSGGRINEQFF. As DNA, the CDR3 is TGTGCCAGCAGCGTGAGCGGGGGGCGAATCAATGAGCAGTTCTTC.

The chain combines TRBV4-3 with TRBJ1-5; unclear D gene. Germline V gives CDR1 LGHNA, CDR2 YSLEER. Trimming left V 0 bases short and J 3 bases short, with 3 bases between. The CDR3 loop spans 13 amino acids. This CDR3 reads CASSQDPNQPQHF. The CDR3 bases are TGCGCCAGCAGCCAAGATCCCAATCAGCCCCAGCATTTT.

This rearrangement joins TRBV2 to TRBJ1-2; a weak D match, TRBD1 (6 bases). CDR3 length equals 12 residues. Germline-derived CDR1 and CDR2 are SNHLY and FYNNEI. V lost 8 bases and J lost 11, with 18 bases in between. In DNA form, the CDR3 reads TGTGCCAGCTGGAGGGACACTACCCTTTACACCTTC. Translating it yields CASWRDTTLYTF.

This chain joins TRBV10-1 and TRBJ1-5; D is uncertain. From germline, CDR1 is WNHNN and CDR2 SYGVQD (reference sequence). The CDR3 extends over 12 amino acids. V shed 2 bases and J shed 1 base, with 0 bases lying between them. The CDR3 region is CASSESNQPQHF. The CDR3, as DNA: TGCGCCAGCAGTGAGAGCAATCAGCCCCAGCATTTT.

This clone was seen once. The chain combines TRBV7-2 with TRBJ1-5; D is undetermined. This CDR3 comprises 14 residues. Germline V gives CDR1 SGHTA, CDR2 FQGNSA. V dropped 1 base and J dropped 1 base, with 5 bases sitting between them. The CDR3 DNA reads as TGTGCCAGCAGCTTAGAATTGAGCAATCAGCCCCAGCATTTT. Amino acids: CASSLELSNQPQHF.

DNA of the CDR3: TGTGCCAGCAGCCTCGGACAGGGGTATGGCTACACCTTC. It encodes CASSLGQGYGYTF. The V call is TRBV7-8, the J call TRBJ1-2, with 9 positions matching TRBD1. V trimming: 5 bases; J trimming: 5 bases; junction bases outside the gene matches: 3. The CDR3 consists of 13 residues. CDR1 is SGHVS and CDR2 is FQNEAQ in the germline V gene.